This is a list of T cell receptor beta chains from one sample in a study of control samples from healthy donors and cancer patients. Clones were read by immunoSEQ multiplex PCR, and TCRdb kept only the in-frame ones, dropping some. This sample has around 180,000 clones; approximately 86% occur once, and the top ten carry roughly 5%. Sequenced material: blood. The receptors stem from a woman in her 30s in good health. CDR3s include the opening cysteine and the closing phenylalanine or tryptophan. The order of the fields is clone size, V gene, J gene, D gene, CDR3 DNA, CDR3 protein. The D gene is left open where the match is weak. Clone size appears in some rows only: once, few, many, or a class for an expanded clone.

clone size: .
V gene: TRBV28
J gene: TRBJ2-5
D gene: TRBD2
CDR3 DNA: TGTGCCAGCAGAAATCGGCCGGGACTAGCGGGAGTGACGGCGTATGGCGGGACCCAGTACTTC
CDR3 protein: CASRNRPGLAGVTAYGGTQYF

clone size: .
V gene: TRBV9
J gene: TRBJ1-4
D gene: .
CDR3 DNA: TGTGCCAGCAGCACCCGGGCCGACGAAAAACTGTTTTTT
CDR3 protein: CASSTRADEKLFF

clone size: few
V gene: TRBV10-3
J gene: TRBJ2-2
D gene: .
CDR3 DNA: TGTGCCATCACTGGGGGACTTGACACCGGGGAGCTGTTTTTT
CDR3 protein: CAITGGLDTGELFF

clone size: .
V gene: TRBV7-9
J gene: TRBJ2-5
D gene: TRBD1
CDR3 DNA: TGTGCCAGCAGCAAACGACAGGGGGCGAGGCAAGAGACCCAGTACTTC
CDR3 protein: CASSKRQGARQETQYF

clone size: .
V gene: TRBV14
J gene: TRBJ2-7
D gene: .
CDR3 DNA: TGTGCCAGCAGCCCCTCGGCCAGGGTGGGAAACGAGCAGTACTTC
CDR3 protein: CASSPSARVGNEQYF

clone size: .
V gene: TRBV4-1
J gene: TRBJ2-1
D gene: .
CDR3 DNA: TGCGCCAGCAGCCAAGTGTATCCCGGGAGTGGCTATGAGCAGTTCTTC
CDR3 protein: CASSQVYPGSGYEQFF

clone size: .
V gene: TRBV27
J gene: TRBJ2-5
D gene: TRBD2
CDR3 DNA: TGTGCCAGCAGGGGGACTATAGGGCGAGAGACCCAGTACTTC
CDR3 protein: CASRGTIGRETQYF

clone size: .
V gene: TRBV28
J gene: TRBJ1-1
D gene: .
CDR3 DNA: TGTGCCAGCAGTTTACTCGCACAGAACACTGAAGCTTTCTTT
CDR3 protein: CASSLLAQNTEAFF

clone size: .
V gene: TRBV28
J gene: TRBJ1-5
D gene: TRBD1
CDR3 DNA: TGTGCCAGTAAAACTCTCGACAGGGAAGAGCAGCCCCAGCATTTT
CDR3 protein: CASKTLDREEQPQHF

clone size: .
V gene: TRBV6-5
J gene: TRBJ2-1
D gene: .
CDR3 DNA: TGTGCCAGCAGTCGACAAGGACAATTTTACAATGAGCAGTTCTTC
CDR3 protein: CASSRQGQFYNEQFF

clone size: .
V gene: TRBV11-2
J gene: TRBJ2-5
D gene: TRBD1
CDR3 DNA: TGTGCCAGCAGCTTAGGAGCAGGGGGCTCGCAAGAGACCCAGTACTTC
CDR3 protein: CASSLGAGGSQETQYF

clone size: .
V gene: TRBV23-1
J gene: TRBJ2-7
D gene: TRBD2
CDR3 DNA: TGCGCCAGCAGTCCCCGGGAGGTCGAGGGGCCCTACGAGCAGTACTTC
CDR3 protein: CASSPREVEGPYEQYF

clone size: .
V gene: TRBV5-6
J gene: TRBJ2-1
D gene: TRBD1
CDR3 DNA: TGTGCCAGCAGCGAAACAGGGGGCCTTGGTTCCTACAATGAGCAGTTCTTC
CDR3 protein: CASSETGGLGSYNEQFF

clone size: .
V gene: TRBV15
J gene: TRBJ1-5
D gene: .
CDR3 DNA: TGTGCCACCAGCAGAGATACCTGGGGCTCCTACTATAGCAATCAGCCCCAGCATTTT
CDR3 protein: CATSRDTWGSYYSNQPQHF

clone size: .
V gene: TRBV7-2
J gene: TRBJ2-3
D gene: TRBD1
CDR3 DNA: TGTGCCAGCAGCCTGACGACAGGGGGCACAGATACGCAGTATTTT
CDR3 protein: CASSLTTGGTDTQYF

clone size: .
V gene: TRBV15
J gene: TRBJ1-2
D gene: .
CDR3 DNA: TGTGCCACCAGCAGAGACAGTTCTCAAGCCTATGGCTACACCTTC
CDR3 protein: CATSRDSSQAYGYTF

clone size: .
V gene: TRBV27
J gene: TRBJ1-3
D gene: TRBD1
CDR3 DNA: TGTGCCAGCAGTCCATCACCCTGGGCCGGGACAGGATTTGGAAACACCATATATTTT
CDR3 protein: CASSPSPWAGTGFGNTIYF

clone size: few
V gene: TRBV2
J gene: TRBJ1-5
D gene: .
CDR3 DNA: TGTGCCAGCCGAACCGGGGCCCAATCAGGTCAGCCCCAGCATTTT
CDR3 protein: CASRTGAQSGQPQHF

clone size: .
V gene: TRBV7-2
J gene: TRBJ2-2
D gene: TRBD2
CDR3 DNA: TGTGCCAGCAGCTTAGCGGGAGGGCCGAGAACCGGGGAGCTGTTTTTT
CDR3 protein: CASSLAGGPRTGELFF

clone size: few
V gene: TRBV5-4
J gene: TRBJ1-6
D gene: TRBD1
CDR3 DNA: TGTGCCAGCAGCATACAGGGGGTGGGGTCACCCCTCCACTTT
CDR3 protein: CASSIQGVGSPLHF

clone size: .
V gene: TRBV5-4
J gene: TRBJ2-5
D gene: TRBD2
CDR3 DNA: TGTGCCAGCAGCTTGAGCCTAGCGGGGGGCCGCCGTGGGGAGACCCAGTACTTC
CDR3 protein: CASSLSLAGGRRGETQYF

clone size: .
V gene: TRBV24-1
J gene: TRBJ2-2
D gene: .
CDR3 DNA: TGTGCCACCAGTGATTTGGGCTCCAAGAACACCGGGGAGCTGTTTTTT
CDR3 protein: CATSDLGSKNTGELFF

clone size: .
V gene: TRBV25-1
J gene: TRBJ2-7
D gene: TRBD1
CDR3 DNA: TGTGCCAGCAGTGACAAAGGGACAGGGAAACTCTCCTACGAGCAGTACTTC
CDR3 protein: CASSDKGTGKLSYEQYF

clone size: .
V gene: TRBV20-1
J gene: TRBJ2-3
D gene: .
CDR3 DNA: TGCAGTGCTAGCGTAGTTAATACGCAGTATTTT
CDR3 protein: CSASVVNTQYF

clone size: .
V gene: TRBV9
J gene: TRBJ2-4
D gene: .
CDR3 DNA: TGTGCCAGCAGCGTAGATATAGGACCGGGCGGGAACATTCAGTACTTC
CDR3 protein: CASSVDIGPGGNIQYF

clone size: .
V gene: TRBV9
J gene: TRBJ2-3
D gene: TRBD2
CDR3 DNA: TGTGCCAGCAGCCTCGGGGGGGCGGGCACAGATACGCAGTATTTT
CDR3 protein: CASSLGGAGTDTQYF

clone size: .
V gene: TRBV19
J gene: TRBJ2-7
D gene: .
CDR3 DNA: TGTGCCAGTAGCTCCTTTCACCGGGACCCGAGCTCCTACGAGCAGTACTTC
CDR3 protein: CASSSFHRDPSSYEQYF

clone size: .
V gene: TRBV19
J gene: TRBJ1-3
D gene: TRBD1
CDR3 DNA: TGTGCCAGTACCCTATCATTACAGGGGGCTTATTTTGGAAACACCATATATTTT
CDR3 protein: CASTLSLQGAYFGNTIYF

clone size: .
V gene: TRBV28
J gene: TRBJ1-5
D gene: .
CDR3 DNA: TGTGCCAGCAGTTTGGGGGGATGGAACAATCAGCCCCAGCATTTT
CDR3 protein: CASSLGGWNNQPQHF

clone size: .
V gene: TRBV7-9
J gene: TRBJ1-1
D gene: .
CDR3 DNA: TGTGCCAGCAGCCGTCGGGACACCCACACTGAAGCTTTCTTT
CDR3 protein: CASSRRDTHTEAFF

clone size: .
V gene: TRBV24-1
J gene: TRBJ2-2
D gene: .
CDR3 DNA: TGTGCCACCAGAAATCGAAACACCGGGGAGCTGTTTTTT
CDR3 protein: CATRNRNTGELFF

clone size: once
V gene: TRBV5-1
J gene: TRBJ1-4
D gene: .
CDR3 DNA: TGCGCCAGCAGCCCGGGGGGTTCTAATGAAAAACTGTTTTTT
CDR3 protein: CASSPGGSNEKLFF

clone size: .
V gene: TRBV27
J gene: TRBJ2-1
D gene: TRBD2
CDR3 DNA: TGTGCCAGCAGTTTGGGACTAGCTGGGTACAATGAGCAGTTCTTC
CDR3 protein: CASSLGLAGYNEQFF

clone size: .
V gene: TRBV6-6
J gene: TRBJ2-4
D gene: TRBD2
CDR3 DNA: TGTGCCAGCAGCCGATCCCCCATAGCGGGGGGGGTTGACATTCAGTACTTC
CDR3 protein: CASSRSPIAGGVDIQYF

clone size: .
V gene: TRBV28
J gene: TRBJ1-2
D gene: .
CDR3 DNA: TGTGCCAGCAGTTTAAATCCCCTCTATGGCTACACCTTC
CDR3 protein: CASSLNPLYGYTF

clone size: .
V gene: TRBV6-6
J gene: TRBJ1-1
D gene: .
CDR3 DNA: TGTGCCAGCAGTTACGAAAAGAACACTGAAGCTTTCTTT
CDR3 protein: CASSYEKNTEAFF

clone size: .
V gene: TRBV30
J gene: TRBJ1-2
D gene: .
CDR3 DNA: TGTGCCTGGAGTGTACTTCGGGGGGACTATGGCTACACCTTC
CDR3 protein: CAWSVLRGDYGYTF

clone size: .
V gene: TRBV6-4
J gene: TRBJ2-3
D gene: .
CDR3 DNA: TGTGCCAGCAGTGACGGAGGGGGAATCACAGATACGCAGTATTTT
CDR3 protein: CASSDGGGITDTQYF

clone size: .
V gene: TRBV4-1
J gene: TRBJ2-7
D gene: TRBD1
CDR3 DNA: TGCGCCAGCAGCCTGAGACAGGGGTACGAGCAGTACTTC
CDR3 protein: CASSLRQGYEQYF

clone size: .
V gene: TRBV10-3
J gene: TRBJ2-4
D gene: TRBD2
CDR3 DNA: TGTGCCATCAGTGAGTCGCTAGGACTAGCGGAAATCAAAAACATTCAGTACTTC
CDR3 protein: CAISESLGLAEIKNIQYF

clone size: few
V gene: TRBV24-1
J gene: TRBJ2-2
D gene: TRBD2
CDR3 DNA: TGTGCCACCAGTGATTTCGGGGAGGGACCTACCGGGGAGCTGTTTTTT
CDR3 protein: CATSDFGEGPTGELFF

clone size: .
V gene: TRBV29-1
J gene: TRBJ2-7
D gene: .
CDR3 DNA: TGCAGCGTCTTATCCTACGAGCAGTACTTC
CDR3 protein: CSVLSYEQYF

clone size: .
V gene: TRBV18
J gene: TRBJ1-1
D gene: .
CDR3 DNA: TGTGCCAGCTCACCACGTCGGCCAGCAGACATGAACACTGAAGCTTTCTTT
CDR3 protein: CASSPRRPADMNTEAFF

clone size: .
V gene: TRBV29-1
J gene: TRBJ2-7
D gene: .
CDR3 DNA: TGCAGCGTTGAATTCGGCCCTCCCTACGAGCAGTACTTC
CDR3 protein: CSVEFGPPYEQYF

clone size: once
V gene: TRBV9
J gene: TRBJ1-1
D gene: .
CDR3 DNA: TGTGCCAGCAGCGTAGGAGGCACTGAAGCTTTCTTT
CDR3 protein: CASSVGGTEAFF

clone size: .
V gene: TRBV11-2
J gene: TRBJ1-3
D gene: TRBD1
CDR3 DNA: TGTGCCAGCAGCTCGGACAGGGTTTCTGGAAACACCATATATTTT
CDR3 protein: CASSSDRVSGNTIYF

clone size: .
V gene: TRBV2
J gene: TRBJ2-5
D gene: .
CDR3 DNA: TGTGCCAGTCAGGCCCTGCGGGGAGAGACCCAGTACTTC
CDR3 protein: CASQALRGETQYF

clone size: .
V gene: TRBV7-2
J gene: TRBJ1-5
D gene: TRBD1
CDR3 DNA: TGTGCCAGCAGCTTAGATAGCAGGGGGCTTCTATCGCCCCAGCATTTT
CDR3 protein: CASSLDSRGLLSPQHF

clone size: .
V gene: TRBV5-1
J gene: TRBJ1-3
D gene: TRBD1
CDR3 DNA: TGCGCCAGCAGCTTGGAGGCAGGGGGGACCATATATTTT
CDR3 protein: CASSLEAGGTIYF

clone size: .
V gene: TRBV19
J gene: TRBJ2-1
D gene: TRBD2
CDR3 DNA: TGTGCCAGTAGTAGCGGGGGGGCCGGCAATGAGCAGTTCTTC
CDR3 protein: CASSSGGAGNEQFF